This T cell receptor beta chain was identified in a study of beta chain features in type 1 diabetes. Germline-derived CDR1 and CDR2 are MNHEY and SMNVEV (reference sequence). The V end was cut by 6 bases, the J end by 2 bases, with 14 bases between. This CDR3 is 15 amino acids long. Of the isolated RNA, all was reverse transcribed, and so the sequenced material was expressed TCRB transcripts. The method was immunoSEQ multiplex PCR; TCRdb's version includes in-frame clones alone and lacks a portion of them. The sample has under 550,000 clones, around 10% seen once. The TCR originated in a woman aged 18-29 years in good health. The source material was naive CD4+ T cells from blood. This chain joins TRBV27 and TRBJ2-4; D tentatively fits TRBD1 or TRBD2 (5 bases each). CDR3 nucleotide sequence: TGTGCCAGCAGACTCGAGGGGATGCCCAAAAACATTCAGTACTTC. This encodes CASRLEGMPKNIQYF.